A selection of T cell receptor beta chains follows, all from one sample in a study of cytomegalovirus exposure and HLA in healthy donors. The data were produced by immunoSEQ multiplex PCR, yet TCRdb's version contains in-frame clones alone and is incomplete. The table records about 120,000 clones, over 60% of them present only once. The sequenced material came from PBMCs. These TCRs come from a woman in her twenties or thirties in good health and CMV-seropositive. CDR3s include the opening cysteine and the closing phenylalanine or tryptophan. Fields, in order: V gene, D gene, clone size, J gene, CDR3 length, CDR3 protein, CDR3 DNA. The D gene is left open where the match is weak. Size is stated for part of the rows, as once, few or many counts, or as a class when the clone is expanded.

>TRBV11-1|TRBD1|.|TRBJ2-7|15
CASSHIPGQVYEQYF
TGTGCCAGCAGCCATATTCCGGGACAGGTCTACGAGCAGTACTTC
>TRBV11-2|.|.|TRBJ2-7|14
CASSRKAGEGEQYF
TGTGCCAGCAGCCGAAAAGCCGGGGAAGGCGAGCAGTACTTC
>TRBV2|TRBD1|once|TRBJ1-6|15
CASSEGDRGNSPLHF
TGTGCCAGCAGTGAGGGGGACAGGGGTAATTCACCCCTCCACTTT
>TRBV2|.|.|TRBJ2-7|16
CASSVARGMDYYEQYF
TGTGCCAGCAGTGTAGCGAGGGGTATGGACTACTACGAGCAGTACTTC
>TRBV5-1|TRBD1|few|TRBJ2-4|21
CASSPTSPRTGGILAKNIQYF
TGCGCCAGCAGCCCAACGTCCCCTCGGACAGGGGGAATTTTGGCCAAAAACATTCAGTACTTC
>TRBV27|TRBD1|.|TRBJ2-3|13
CASSPRDRPTQYF
TGTGCCAGCAGTCCCCGGGACAGACCTACGCAGTATTTT
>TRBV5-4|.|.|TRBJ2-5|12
CASSSSPGEQYF
TGTGCCAGCAGTTCGTCCCCGGGGGAGCAGTACTTC
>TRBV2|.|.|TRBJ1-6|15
CASSWGGLGNSPLHF
TGTGCCAGCAGTTGGGGGGGACTGGGGAATTCACCCCTCCACTTT
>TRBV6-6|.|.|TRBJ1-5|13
CASSPAVHQPQHF
TGTGCCAGCAGTCCGGCGGTCCATCAGCCCCAGCATTTT
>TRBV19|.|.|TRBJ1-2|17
CASSTKNRPTATYGYTF
TGTGCCAGTAGTACAAAAAATAGGCCAACAGCAACATATGGCTACACCTTC
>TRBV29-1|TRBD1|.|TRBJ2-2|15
CSVEADRGRTGELFF
TGCAGCGTGGAAGCTGACAGGGGTCGCACCGGGGAGCTGTTTTTT
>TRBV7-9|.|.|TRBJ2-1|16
CASSLDEYGAYNEQFF
TGTGCCAGCAGCTTAGACGAGTACGGAGCCTACAATGAGCAGTTCTTC
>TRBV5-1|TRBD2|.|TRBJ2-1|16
CASSSGLAGGYNEQFF
TGCGCCAGCAGCTCTGGACTAGCGGGGGGATACAATGAGCAGTTCTTC
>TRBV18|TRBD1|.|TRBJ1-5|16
CASSQQQQGKYQPQHF
TGTGCCAGCTCACAACAACAACAGGGGAAATATCAGCCCCAGCATTTT
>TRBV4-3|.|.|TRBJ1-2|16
CASSTRIPPPNYGYTF
TGCGCCAGCAGTACGAGAATACCTCCCCCGAACTATGGCTACACCTTC
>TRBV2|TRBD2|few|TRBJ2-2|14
CASEWAGGGGELFF
TGTGCCAGCGAATGGGCGGGGGGAGGCGGGGAGCTGTTTTTT
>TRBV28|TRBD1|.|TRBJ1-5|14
CASRPDRGNQPQHF
TGTGCCAGCAGGCCCGACAGGGGGAATCAGCCCCAGCATTTT
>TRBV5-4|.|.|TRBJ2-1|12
CASSVTGNEQFF
TGTGCCAGCAGCGTCACAGGTAATGAGCAGTTCTTC
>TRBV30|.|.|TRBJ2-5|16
CAWSDPGGAIQETQYF
TGTGCCTGGAGTGACCCGGGCGGGGCGATACAAGAGACCCAGTACTTC
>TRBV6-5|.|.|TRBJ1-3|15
CASSSGTKRGNTIYF
TGTGCCAGCAGTTCTGGGACAAAGCGAGGAAACACCATATATTTT
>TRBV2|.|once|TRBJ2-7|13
CASSRGQDYEQYF
TGTGCCAGCAGCCGGGGACAAGACTACGAGCAGTACTTC
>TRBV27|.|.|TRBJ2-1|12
CASSLFGDEQFF
TGTGCCAGCAGTTTATTCGGTGATGAGCAGTTCTTC
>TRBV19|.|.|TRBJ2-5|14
CASSRNRYQETQYF
TGTGCCAGTAGCCGAAACAGGTACCAAGAGACCCAGTACTTC
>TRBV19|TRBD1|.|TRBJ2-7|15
CASSPGTGGTYEQYF
TGTGCCAGTAGTCCTGGGACAGGGGGAACCTACGAGCAGTACTTC
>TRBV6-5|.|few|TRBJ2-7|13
CASRRDLSYEQYF
TGTGCCAGCAGACGGGATCTCTCCTACGAGCAGTACTTC
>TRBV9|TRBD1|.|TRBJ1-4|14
CASSVRTGSEKLFF
TGTGCCAGCAGCGTACGGACAGGGAGTGAAAAACTGTTTTTT
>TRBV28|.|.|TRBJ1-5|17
CASRGSGLQRGNQPQHF
TGTGCCAGCAGGGGTTCGGGACTTCAAAGGGGCAATCAGCCCCAGCATTTT
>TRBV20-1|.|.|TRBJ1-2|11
CSATDMSGYTF
TGCAGTGCTACCGACATGAGCGGCTACACCTTC
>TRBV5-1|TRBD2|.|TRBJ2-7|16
CASSDGTSGGKLEQYF
TGCGCCAGCAGCGATGGGACTAGCGGGGGGAAACTCGAGCAGTACTTC
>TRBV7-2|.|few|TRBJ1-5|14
CASSLRDSGQPQHF
TGTGCCAGCAGCTTACGCGATAGTGGTCAGCCCCAGCATTTT
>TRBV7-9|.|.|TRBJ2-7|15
CASSVQASYGYEQYF
TGTGCCAGCAGCGTACAGGCGTCGTATGGCTACGAGCAGTACTTC
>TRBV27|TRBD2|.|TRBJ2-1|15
CASSLPGAGVGEQFF
TGTGCCAGCAGCCTCCCGGGTGCGGGGGTCGGTGAGCAGTTCTTC
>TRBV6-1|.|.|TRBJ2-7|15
CASSSFRVIGYEQYF
TGTGCCAGCAGTTCCTTCAGGGTAATCGGCTACGAGCAGTACTTC
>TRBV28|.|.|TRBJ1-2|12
CASLGLGYGYTF
TGTGCCAGCTTGGGACTCGGCTATGGCTACACCTTC
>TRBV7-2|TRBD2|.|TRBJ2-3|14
CASSFGGGEDTQYF
TGTGCCAGCAGCTTTGGCGGGGGTGAAGATACGCAGTATTTT
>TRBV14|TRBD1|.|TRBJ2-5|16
CASSPPGQISQETQYF
TGTGCCAGCAGCCCCCCGGGACAGATATCACAAGAGACCCAGTACTTC
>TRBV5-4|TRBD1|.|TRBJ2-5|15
CASSMNTGGGETQYF
TGTGCCAGCAGCATGAACACAGGGGGTGGAGAGACCCAGTACTTC
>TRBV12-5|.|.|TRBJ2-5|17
CASANGGGGELGETQYF
TGTGCTAGTGCCAACGGGGGCGGGGGTGAACTAGGAGAGACCCAGTACTTC
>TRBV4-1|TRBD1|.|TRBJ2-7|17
CASSQGQGAPIAGEQYF
TGCGCCAGCAGCCAAGGACAGGGGGCTCCTATTGCGGGGGAGCAGTACTTC
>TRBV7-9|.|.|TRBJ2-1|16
CASSSVGGSSYNEQFF
TGTGCCAGCAGCTCCGTGGGGGGAAGCTCCTACAATGAGCAGTTCTTC
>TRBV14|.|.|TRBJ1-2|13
CASSQALKSGYTF
TGTGCCAGCAGCCAAGCACTGAAATCGGGCTACACCTTC
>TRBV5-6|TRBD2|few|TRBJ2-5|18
CASSLVLAGGSRRETQYF
TGTGCCAGCAGCTTGGTTTTAGCGGGGGGGTCAAGGAGAGAGACCCAGTACTTC
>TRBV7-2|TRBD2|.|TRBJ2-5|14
CASSKGLAEETQYF
TGTGCCAGCAGCAAAGGACTAGCTGAAGAGACCCAGTACTTC
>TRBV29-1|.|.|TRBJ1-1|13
CSVQRTANTEAFF
TGCAGCGTACAAAGGACAGCTAACACTGAAGCTTTCTTT
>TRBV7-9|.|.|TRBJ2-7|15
CASSLASTGTYEQYF
TGTGCCAGCAGCTTAGCGTCCACAGGGACCTACGAGCAGTACTTC
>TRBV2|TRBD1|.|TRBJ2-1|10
CANLGTGQFF
TGTGCCAACCTGGGGACAGGGCAGTTCTTC
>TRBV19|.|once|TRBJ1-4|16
CASREKGGATNEKLFF
TGTGCCAGCCGAGAAAAAGGGGGTGCAACTAATGAAAAACTGTTTTTT
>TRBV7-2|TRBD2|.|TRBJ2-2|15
CASSRLAGGLGELFF
TGTGCCAGCAGCAGACTAGCGGGGGGGCTCGGGGAGCTGTTTTTT
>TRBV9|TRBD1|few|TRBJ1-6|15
CASSSNRGENSPLHF
TGTGCCAGCAGCTCCAACAGGGGGGAGAATTCACCCCTCCACTTT
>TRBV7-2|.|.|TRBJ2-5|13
CASSPSRVETQYF
TGTGCCAGCAGCCCTAGCCGCGTAGAGACCCAGTACTTC
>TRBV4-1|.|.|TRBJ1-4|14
CASSLTTTNEKLFF
TGCGCCAGCAGCCTAACTACAACTAATGAAAAACTGTTTTTT
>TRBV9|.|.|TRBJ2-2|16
CASSVVGTPNTGELFF
TGTGCCAGCAGCGTAGTTGGGACACCAAACACCGGGGAGCTGTTTTTT
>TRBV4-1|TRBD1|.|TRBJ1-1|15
CASSPTGGLNTEAFF
TGCGCCAGCAGCCCGACAGGGGGGCTGAACACTGAAGCTTTCTTT
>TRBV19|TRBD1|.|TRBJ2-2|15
CASSPQGAGGGELFF
TGTGCCAGTAGTCCTCAGGGGGCTGGAGGCGGGGAGCTGTTTTTT
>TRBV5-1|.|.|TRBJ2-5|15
CASSLAGLFGETQYF
TGCGCCAGCAGCTTGGCCGGACTATTTGGGGAGACCCAGTACTTC
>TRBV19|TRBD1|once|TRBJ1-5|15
CASSIKGTGNQPQHF
TGTGCCAGTAGTATAAAGGGGACAGGCAATCAGCCCCAGCATTTT
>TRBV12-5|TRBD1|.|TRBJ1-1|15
CASGLIPTGGTEAFF
TGTGCTAGTGGTTTGATCCCCACAGGGGGCACTGAAGCTTTCTTT
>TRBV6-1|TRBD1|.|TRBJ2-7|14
CASTWDRDRYEQYF
TGTGCCAGCACCTGGGACAGGGATCGGTACGAGCAGTACTTC
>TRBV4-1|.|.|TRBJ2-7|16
CASSQDRQGIMYEQYF
TGCGCCAGCAGCCAAGACAGGCAGGGGATTATGTACGAGCAGTACTTC